Listed here are 14 T cell receptor beta chains from one sample, sequenced in a study of OX40 agonist ivuxolimab in advanced cancers. Using immunoSEQ multiplex PCR, the repertoire was profiled, and TCRdb retains in-frame clones only, with some absent. The data contain approximately 15,000 clones, around 76% of them singletons. The sample in question was CD4+ or CD8+ T cells sorted from blood, obtained in a trial of the OX40 agonist ivuxolimab. All receptors come from an adult with an advanced solid tumor such as melanoma, head and neck, liver or kidney cancer.

The genes are TRBV30 and TRBJ1-1; D uncertain. V lost 0 bases to trimming and J lost 5 bases, with 7 bases between them. Germline V lookup: CDR1 GTSNPN, CDR2 SVGIG (reference sequence). The CDR3 is 12 residues long. The DNA of the CDR3 is TGTGCCTGGAGTGTACTTGGGACTGAAGCTTTCTTT. It translates to CAWSVLGTEAFF.

The chain couples TRBV30 to TRBJ2-7; D may be TRBD2 (6 bases). The CDR3 runs to 13 residues. Trimming cost V 1 base and J 4 bases, with 11 bases left between them. Germline CDR1 GTSNPN, CDR2 SVGIG (reference sequence). CDR3: CAWSGLAKYEQYF. CDR3 DNA: TGTGCCTGGAGTGGGCTAGCGAAATACGAGCAGTACTTC.

Remarks on this clone: Mismatch with germline at one junction end may stem from a read error. V and J are TRBV18 and TRBJ2-5; D could derive from TRBD1 or TRBD2 (5 bases each). The CDR3 runs to 17 residues. Germline assignment: CDR1 KGHSH and CDR2 LQKENI. The CDR3 bases are TGTGCCAGCTCACCACCCGCCGGGACCGCGGACCAGGAGACCCAGTACTTC. This encodes CASSPPAGTADQETQYF.

The chain couples TRBV7-6 to TRBJ2-3; 9 bases are a match to TRBD2. With V trimmed by 0 bases and J by 2 bases, 3 bases remained unmatched. Germline-derived CDR1 and CDR2 are SGHVS and FNYEAQ. The CDR3 loop spans 16 amino acids. CDR3 in DNA: TGTGCCAGCAGCTTAGCCCTAGCGGGAACCACAGATACGCAGTATTTT. Its protein is CASSLALAGTTDTQYF.

The rearrangement uses TRBV6-5 and TRBJ2-1; a weak D match, TRBD2 (5 bases). This CDR3 has 12 amino acids. V lost 8 bases and J lost 3, with 8 bases in between. Germline values: CDR1 MNHEY, CDR2 SVGAGI. Here the CDR3 DNA reads TGTGCCAGCGGGAGTATCTACAATGAGCAGTTCTTC. Translation: CASGSIYNEQFF.

This clone is judged large. V gene TRBV7-8 combines with J gene TRBJ1-3; no clear D. There are 14 residues in the CDR3. V was trimmed by 1 base and J by 2 bases, leaving 6 bases between them. Germline V gives CDR1 SGHVS, CDR2 FQNEAQ. CDR3 amino acids: CASSLDATGNTIYF. CDR3 coding DNA: TGTGCCAGCAGCTTAGACGCAACTGGAAACACCATATATTTT.

The chain links TRBV27 to TRBJ2-7; 10 bases are shared with TRBD1. This CDR3 is 14 amino acids long. The germline V gene has CDR1 MNHEY and CDR2 SMNVEV (reference sequence). V lost 6 bases and J lost 4; bases outside the gene matches: 6. The chain's CDR3 is CASSFGDRGYEQYF. CDR3 sequence (DNA): TGTGCCAGCAGCTTCGGGGACAGGGGTTACGAGCAGTACTTC.

This chain joins TRBV27 and TRBJ2-1, with D possibly matching TRBD1 (5 bases). This CDR3 spans 15 amino acids. V was clipped by 6 bases and J by 4 bases, with 16 bases between them. Germline V gives CDR1 MNHEY, CDR2 SMNVEV (reference sequence). The CDR3 region is CASRPPRGKYNEQFF. CDR3 bases: TGTGCCAGCAGACCTCCTAGGGGAAAGTACAATGAGCAGTTCTTC.

The rearrangement joins TRBV5-4 to TRBJ2-7; 12 positions agree with TRBD2. Per germline, CDR1 SGHNT and CDR2 YYREEE (reference sequence). The CDR3 runs 15 residues. V gave up 4 bases and J gave up 4 bases; unmatched junction bases: 6. DNA of the CDR3: TGTGCCAGCAGCCCGACTAGCGGGAGTCAATACGAGCAGTACTTC. The encoded protein is CASSPTSGSQYEQYF.

Comment on this clone: The germline gene is not matched at one end of the junction; a read error may be the cause. The chain couples TRBV5-1 to TRBJ1-2; 10 bases are shared with TRBD1. The CDR3 covers 14 residues. The germline V gene has CDR1 SGHRS and CDR2 YFSETQ. CDR3 sequence: CASSHGTGAWGYTF. The CDR3 nucleotides are TGTGCCAGCAGCCATGGGACAGGGGCTTGGGGCTACACCTTC.

The rearrangement uses TRBV7-9 and TRBJ2-5; unclear D gene. Between the trimmed V and J ends, which lost 1 base and 5 bases, there was a span of 11 bases. CDR1 is SEHNR, CDR2 FQNEAQ, per germline (reference sequence). The CDR3 is made up of 14 amino acids. The CDR3 DNA reads TGTGCCAGCAGCTTAGACAGTGCTTGGGAGACCCAGTACTTC. It specifies CASSLDSAWETQYF.

The chain links TRBV7-7 to TRBJ2-7; D is perhaps TRBD2 (5 bases). The CDR3 has 13 residues. Germline assignment: CDR1 SSHAT and CDR2 FNYEAQ (reference sequence). With 5 bases removed from V and 0 bases from J, the gap between germline ends came to 8 bases. The CDR3 region has the DNA TGTGCCAGCAGCCCGGGGATCTCCTACGAGCAGTACTTC. Its translation: CASSPGISYEQYF.

This clone was detected a few times. The gene calls are TRBV4-1 and TRBJ1-6; 7 nucleotides match TRBD1. The CDR3 runs to 17 residues. CDR1 and CDR2 from the germline V gene are MGHRA and YSYEKL. The trim removed 0 bases at V and 3 bases at J, leaving 5 bases unmatched. DNA of the CDR3: TGCGCCAGCAGCCAAGATTCGGGGACAGTCTATAATTCACCCCTCCACTTT. As protein: CASSQDSGTVYNSPLHF.

This chain links TRBV19 with TRBJ1-1, with unresolved D. V lost 9 bases to trimming and J lost 0 bases, with 8 bases between them. The germline V gene has CDR1 LNHDA and CDR2 SQIVND (reference sequence). This CDR3 is 12 amino acids long. This CDR3 reads CASRHMNTEAFF. Here the CDR3 DNA reads TGTGCCAGCCGACACATGAACACTGAAGCTTTCTTT.